This paragraph covers one TCR beta chain sequence. Then a second PCR, running roughly 7 to 11 cycles, was carried out with a sample-barcoded 5' primer and a J-beta primer mix. TCRdb ran MiXCR on the 5' RACE reads and lists one entry per CDR3 protein. Of 800,000 or so distinct CDR3 sequences in the sample, roughly 25% were seen once. This sample is drawn from a study of blood T cells in healthy people across ages. The CDR3 contains 15 residues. Trimming left V 0 bases short and J 1 base short, with 9 bases between. Germline V gene sequence: CDR1 SGHTA, CDR2 FQGNSA. The same data also contributed to another study, on T cells of mothers and their children. This second study notes: The extracted RNA was employed in its entirety for cDNA synthesis, at around 1.6 ug per 15 ul.

The genes are TRBV7-2 and TRBJ1-1; the D gene is possibly TRBD1 (5 bases). This TCR came from a boy between 10 and 17 years old in good health. Sequenced input: blood. The CDR3 protein is CASSLAGGENTEAFF. The CDR3 DNA follows: TGTGCCAGCAGCTTAGCGGGGGGAGAGAACACTGAAGCTTTCTTT.